This T cell receptor (beta chain) was identified in a study of STAT5B mutations in CD4+ large granular lymphocyte leukemia. On the study more broadly: Among healthy controls, a particular HLA allele went with more CDR3 'QG' motifs. Study findings and constraints: Main leukemic clonotypes were patient-specific, but about 26% appeared at low frequency elsewhere.

On this clone itself: The antigen is not known.

Libraries were prepared by immunoSEQ multiplex PCR; TCRdb keeps only in-frame clonotypes and omits some of them. The sample has tens of thousands of clones; 69% are singletons. The CDR3 has 12 amino acids. Germline V gene sequence: CDR1 SQVTM, CDR2 ANQGSEA. Trimming took off 7 bases at V and 5 bases at J, with 14 bases between the two ends. Sequenced: CD4+ T cells from blood buffy coats. The rearrangement links TRBV29-1 to TRBJ2-5; possible D gene TRBD1, 6 bases. The sequence derives from a human donor in good health. The CDR3 reads CSGSQGLETQYF. The CDR3 nucleotides are TGCAGCGGTTCACAGGGTCTGGAGACCCAGTACTTC.